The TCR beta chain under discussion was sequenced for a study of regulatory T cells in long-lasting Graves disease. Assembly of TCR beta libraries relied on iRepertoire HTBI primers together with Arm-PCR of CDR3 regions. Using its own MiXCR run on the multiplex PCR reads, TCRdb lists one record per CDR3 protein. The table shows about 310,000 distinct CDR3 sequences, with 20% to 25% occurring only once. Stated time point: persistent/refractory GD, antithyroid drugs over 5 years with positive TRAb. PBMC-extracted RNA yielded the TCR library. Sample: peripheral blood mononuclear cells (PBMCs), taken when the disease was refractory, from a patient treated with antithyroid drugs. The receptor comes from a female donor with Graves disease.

DNA for the CDR3: TGCGCCAGCAGTGACCATCAACGGGACGAGCAGTACTTC. This gives the protein CASSDHQRDEQYF. The rearrangement links TRBV10-1 to TRBJ2-7; D is ambiguous. Looked up from germline, CDR1 is WNHNN and CDR2 is SYGVQD (reference sequence). This CDR3 has 13 amino acids. V lost 3 bases and J 5 bases, leaving 11 bases between the germline ends.